Presented here are 7 T cell receptor beta chains from one specimen sequenced in a study of blood T cell repertoires in COVID-19. Assay: immunoSEQ multiplex PCR; the TCRdb copy retains only in-frame clones and omits some. This sample carries 250,000 to 400,000 clones, roughly 88% of them seen once, and the ten largest clones take about 1.5%. Sequences were obtained from peripheral blood. Receptor source: a woman in her 30s with COVID-19, enrolled during active disease.

This sequence joins TRBV2 and TRBJ1-6; TRBD1 is a possible D gene (6 bases). The CDR3 is 16 amino acids. Germline assignment: CDR1 SNHLY and CDR2 FYNNEI. V dropped 7 bases and J dropped 0 bases, with 13 bases sitting between them. For the CDR3, the DNA is TGTGCCAGCATGAAGACAGGCAGCTCCTATAATTCACCCCTCCACTTT. Its protein product is CASMKTGSSYNSPLHF.

This rearrangement joins TRBV6-1 to TRBJ2-2; D uncertain. This CDR3 has 13 amino acids. V shed 6 bases and J shed 1 base, with 6 bases lying between them. Germline CDR1 MNHNS, CDR2 SASEGT. CDR3 amino acids: CASSTLNTGELFF. DNA of the CDR3: TGTGCCAGCAGCACTTTGAACACCGGGGAGCTGTTTTTT.

The chain joins TRBV6-5 to TRBJ2-7; tentative D call: TRBD2 (5 bases). This CDR3 is built from 12 residues. CDR1 is MNHEY and CDR2 is SVGAGI in the germline V gene. V was cut by 6 bases and J by 5 bases, with 11 bases left in between. The CDR3 reads CASSSGVNEQYF. The CDR3 DNA is TGTGCCAGCAGCTCCGGGGTAAACGAGCAGTACTTC.

The J gene is TRBJ2-7, the V gene TRBV11-2; 11 bases fit TRBD2. The germline V gene encodes CDR1 SGHAT and CDR2 FQNNGV. This CDR3 is 16 amino acids long. Germline trimming cut 6 bases from V and 0 bases from J; bases unmatched to any gene: 7. In DNA form, the CDR3 reads TGTGCCAGCAGACCTCTCGGGACTAGCGGCTCCTACGAGCAGTACTTC. It codes for CASRPLGTSGSYEQYF. Full variable domain (remainder filled in from reference TRBV11-2 and TRBJ2-7): EAGVAQSPRYKIIEKRQSVAFWCNPISGHATLYWYQQILGQGPKLLIQFQNNGVVDDSQLPKDRFSAERLKGVDSTLKIQPAKLEDSAVYLCASRPLGTSGSYEQYFGPGTRLTVT.

The genes are TRBV21-1 and TRBJ1-5; the table names TRBD1, a call not compared with the DNA. TRBV21-1 is termed a pseudogene. The CDR3 runs to 9 residues. The DNA for the CDR3 is TGTGCCAGCCAGCAGCCCCAGCATTTT. The encoded protein is CASQQPQHF.

V is TRBV5-1 and J is TRBJ2-7; 7 bases are a match to TRBD2. Germline values: CDR1 SGHRS, CDR2 YFSETQ. This CDR3 is built from 15 residues. Trimming took 0 bases from V and 5 from J; bases not matched to a gene: 8. The CDR3 sequence is CASSLVSGGRDEQYF. CDR3 sequence (DNA): TGCGCCAGCAGCTTGGTATCGGGGGGTCGGGACGAGCAGTACTTC.

The CDR3 DNA reads as TGTGCCAGCAGTGTCGGGGGGGGGACTGAAGCTTTCTTT. Protein: CASSVGGGTEAFF. This sequence joins TRBV28 and TRBJ1-1; D might be TRBD1 (5 bases). Germline lookup yields CDR1 MDHEN and CDR2 SYDVKM. This CDR3 spans 13 amino acids. Trimming cost V 5 bases and J 5 bases, with 12 bases left between them.